This TCR beta chain is drawn from a study of T-cell memory formation after mild COVID-19. Findings and caveats of the study: Day 15 to 85 contracting clones showed balanced CD4/CD8; day 15 to 37 expanders favored CD4+. Those CD4+ clones that contracted were mainly in CM and EM (CD8+ ones in EMRA).

From the 5' RACE reads, TCRdb called clonotypes with MiXCR, one entry per CDR3 protein. The sample records 130,000 to 150,000 distinct CDR3 sequences, about 19% being singletons. CDR3 length: 17 residues. V was trimmed by 2 bases and J by 2 bases, leaving 21 bases between them. Germline V gene lookup returns CDR1 SQVTM and CDR2 ANQGSEA. This clonotype occurred a few times. Antigen specificity is unknown. This chain connects TRBV29-1 to TRBJ2-5; D may match TRBD1 or TRBD2 (6 bases each). Input material: PBMCs or a T cell subset sorted from them (not recorded which). This receptor was obtained from an adult woman who had mild COVID-19 (a few samples of this study predate the infection). Cell type and time point are not known. The CDR3 reads CSVERGAMNQRQETQYF. DNA for the CDR3: TGCAGCGTTGAAAGGGGGGCCATGAACCAAAGGCAAGAGACCCAGTACTTC.